This T cell receptor (beta chain) is drawn from a study of blood T cell repertoires in COVID-19. Adults between about 18 and 95 years of age took part from approximately 24 US areas. Clinical history reported by participants formed the basis on which cohorts were assigned. Two negative PCRs, clearance, or symptom resolution were required of recovered Cohort 3 donors. Here immunoSEQ multiplex PCR was the method, and the copy in TCRdb shows in-frame clones only, minus some. This table has 200,000 to 250,000 clones, more than 80% appearing once. CDR1 and CDR2 from the germline V gene are SGHAT and FQNNGV. V was cut by 5 bases and J by 10 bases, with 14 bases left in between. The CDR3 runs to 12 residues.

This TCR was recovered from a man between 60 and 75 years old who had recovered from COVID-19. The rearrangement links TRBV11-2 to TRBJ1-1; D remains ambiguous. The sample was PBMCs or T cells enriched from blood (not recorded which). CDR3 in amino acids: CASSPGRVGAFF. The CDR3 nucleotides are TGTGCCAGCAGCCCTGGGAGGGTTGGAGCTTTCTTT.